These 10 T cell receptor beta chains were all obtained from the same sample, sequenced in a study of blood T cell repertoires in COVID-19. Using immunoSEQ multiplex PCR, the repertoire was profiled, and TCRdb retains in-frame clones only, with some absent. Among about 61,000 clones, more than 70% were seen once, and the ten largest hold over 20%. The sequenced sample consisted of peripheral blood. These receptors all stem from a woman aged 45-65 years with active or convalescent COVID-19.

The J gene is TRBJ2-5, the V gene TRBV27; possible D gene TRBD1, 5 bases. This CDR3 comprises 11 residues. The V and J ends lost 8 bases and 5 bases respectively, with 9 bases between them. CDR1 is MNHEY and CDR2 is SMNVEV in the germline V gene (reference sequence). The CDR3 nucleotides are TGTGCCAGCGGCCCAGGGGAGACCCAGTACTTC. This translates into CASGPGETQYF.

The V and J genes are TRBV20-1 and TRBJ2-7; 10 bases align to TRBD2. The CDR3 totals 15 residues. Germline assignment: CDR1 DFQATT and CDR2 SNEGSKA (reference sequence). After removal of 3 bases from V and 3 bases from J, the junction contained 8 bases not matched to a gene. CDR3 nucleotide sequence: TGCAGTGCTAGTTCTACTAGCGGGAACTACTACGAGCAGTACTTC. Translated, it gives CSASSTSGNYYEQYF.

The chain carries TRBV12-3 or TRBV12-4 and TRBJ1-2; D unresolved. Trimming removed 3 bases at V and 8 bases at J, with 13 bases between. The CDR3 length is 13 residues. DNA for the CDR3: TGTGCCAGCAGTTTCGGGTTGGGAGGCGGCTACACCTTC. This gives the protein CASSFGLGGGYTF.

V and J are TRBV7-3 and TRBJ2-3; 14 nucleotides line up with TRBD2. V shed 6 bases and J 4 bases; nucleotides not matched to a gene: 9. This CDR3 has 17 residues. CDR1 is SGHTA and CDR2 is FQGTGA in the germline V gene. This CDR3 is CASSPGTSGSVADTQYF. Here the CDR3 DNA reads TGTGCCAGCAGTCCTGGGACTAGCGGGAGTGTAGCAGATACGCAGTATTTT.

The chain couples TRBV12-3 or TRBV12-4 to TRBJ2-7; D may be TRBD2 (5 bases). V was shortened by 6 bases and J by 0 bases, with 9 bases between the two germline ends. CDR3 length: 13 amino acids. CDR3 region: CASSGESSYEQYF. The CDR3 DNA follows: TGTGCCAGCAGCGGGGAGAGCTCCTACGAGCAGTACTTC.

The rearrangement uses TRBV9 and TRBJ1-6; D is possibly TRBD1 (5 bases). Germline lookup yields CDR1 SGDLS and CDR2 YYNGEE. Trimming took 4 bases from V and 9 from J, leaving 14 bases between them. The CDR3 is made up of 14 amino acids. The CDR3 is CASSPRSGVSPLHF. In DNA form, the CDR3 reads TGTGCCAGCAGCCCTCGCTCGGGGGTTTCACCCCTCCACTTT.

The chain links TRBV27 to TRBJ2-1; the D is unclear. Germline lookup yields CDR1 MNHEY and CDR2 SMNVEV (reference sequence). This CDR3 region has 16 residues. The ends were cut back, 3 bases at V and 4 bases at J, with 16 bases in the middle. CDR3: CASSFVAAGAYNEQFF. DNA of the CDR3: TGTGCCAGCAGTTTTGTGGCCGCCGGAGCATACAATGAGCAGTTCTTC.

The J gene is TRBJ1-3, the V gene TRBV6-1; the D gene is possibly TRBD1 (5 bases). Germline CDR1 is MNHNS and CDR2 is SASEGT. V was trimmed by 2 bases and J by 3 bases, leaving 23 bases between them. The CDR3 runs to 19 residues. CDR3 amino acids: CASSELLGRERGIGNTIYF. DNA of the CDR3: TGTGCCAGCAGTGAATTATTGGGGCGGGAACGGGGCATTGGAAACACCATATATTTT.

In its sample, this clone was seen many times. The chain couples TRBV18 to TRBJ2-1, with 8 bases identical to TRBD2. CDR1 is KGHSH, CDR2 LQKENI, per germline. This CDR3 has 17 amino acids. Unmatched junction bases numbered 5, after V lost 1 base and J lost 0 bases. CDR3 DNA: TGTGCCAGCTCACCACTGACGGCGGGAGGCTCCTACAATGAGCAGTTCTTC. This encodes CASSPLTAGGSYNEQFF.

The chain employs TRBV5-4 and TRBJ2-7, with 7 bases identical to TRBD1. The CDR3 consists of 14 residues. The germline CDR1 and CDR2 sequences are SGHNT and YYREEE (reference sequence). V was clipped by 5 bases and J by 3 bases; unmatched bases: 8. CDR3 protein: CASRTGDRDYEQYF. CDR3 in DNA: TGTGCCAGCAGAACAGGAGACAGGGACTACGAGCAGTACTTC.